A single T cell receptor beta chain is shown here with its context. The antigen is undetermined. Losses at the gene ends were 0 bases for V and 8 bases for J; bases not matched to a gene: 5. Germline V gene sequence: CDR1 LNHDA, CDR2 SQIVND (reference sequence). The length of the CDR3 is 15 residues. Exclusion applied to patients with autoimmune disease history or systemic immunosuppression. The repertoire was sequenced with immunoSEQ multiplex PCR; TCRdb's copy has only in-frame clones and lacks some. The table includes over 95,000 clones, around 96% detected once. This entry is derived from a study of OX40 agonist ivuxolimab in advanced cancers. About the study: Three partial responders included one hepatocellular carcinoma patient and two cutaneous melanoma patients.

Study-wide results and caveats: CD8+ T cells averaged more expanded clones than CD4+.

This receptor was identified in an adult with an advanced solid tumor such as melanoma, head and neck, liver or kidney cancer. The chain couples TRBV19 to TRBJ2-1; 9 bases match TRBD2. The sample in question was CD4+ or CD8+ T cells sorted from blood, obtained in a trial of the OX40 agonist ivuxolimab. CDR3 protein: CASSIEASGVHEQFF. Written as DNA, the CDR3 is TGTGCCAGTAGTATAGAGGCTAGCGGGGTCCATGAGCAGTTCTTC.